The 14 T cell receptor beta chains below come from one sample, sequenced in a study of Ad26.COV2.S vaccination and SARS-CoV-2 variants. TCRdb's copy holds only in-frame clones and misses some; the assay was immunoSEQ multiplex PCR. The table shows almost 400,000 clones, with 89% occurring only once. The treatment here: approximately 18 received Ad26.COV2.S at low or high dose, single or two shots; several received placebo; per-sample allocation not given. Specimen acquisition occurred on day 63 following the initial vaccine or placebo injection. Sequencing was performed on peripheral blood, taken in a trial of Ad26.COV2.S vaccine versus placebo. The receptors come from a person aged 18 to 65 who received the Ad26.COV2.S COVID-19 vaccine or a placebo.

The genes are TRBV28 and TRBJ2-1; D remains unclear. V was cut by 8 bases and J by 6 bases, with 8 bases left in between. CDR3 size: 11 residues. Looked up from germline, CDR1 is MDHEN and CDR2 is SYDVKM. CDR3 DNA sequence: TGTGCCAGCTCTGAGTCCAATGAGCAGTTCTTC. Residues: CASSESNEQFF. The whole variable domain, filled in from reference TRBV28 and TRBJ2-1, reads DVKVTQSSRYLVKRTGEKVFLECVQDMDHENMFWYRQDPGLGLRLIYFSYDVKMKEKGDIPEGYSVSREKKERFSLILESASTNQTSMYLCASSESNEQFFGPGTRLTVL.

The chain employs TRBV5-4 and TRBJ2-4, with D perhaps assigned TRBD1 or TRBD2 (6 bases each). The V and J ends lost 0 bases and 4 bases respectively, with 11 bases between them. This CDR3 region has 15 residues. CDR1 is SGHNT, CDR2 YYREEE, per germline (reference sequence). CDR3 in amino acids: CASSLGGAEKNIQYF. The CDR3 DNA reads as TGTGCCAGCAGCTTGGGGGGGGCGGAGAAAAACATTCAGTACTTC.

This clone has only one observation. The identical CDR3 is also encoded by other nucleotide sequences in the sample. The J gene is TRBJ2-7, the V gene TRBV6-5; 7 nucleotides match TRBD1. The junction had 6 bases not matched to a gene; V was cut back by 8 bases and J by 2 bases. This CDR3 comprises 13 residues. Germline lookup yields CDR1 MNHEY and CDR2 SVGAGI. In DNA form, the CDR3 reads TGTGCCAGCCGCCGACAGGGAGCCTACGAGCAGTACTTC. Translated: CASRRQGAYEQYF.

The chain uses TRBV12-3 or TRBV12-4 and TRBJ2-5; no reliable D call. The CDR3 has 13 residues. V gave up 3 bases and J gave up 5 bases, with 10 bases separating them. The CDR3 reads CASSFKSGETQYF. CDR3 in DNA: TGTGCCAGCAGTTTTAAAAGTGGGGAGACCCAGTACTTC.

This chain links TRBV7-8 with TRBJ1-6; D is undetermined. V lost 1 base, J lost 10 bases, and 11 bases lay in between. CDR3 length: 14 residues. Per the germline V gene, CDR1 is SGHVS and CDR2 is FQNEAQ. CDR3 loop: CASSLGGSHSPLHF. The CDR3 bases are TGTGCCAGCAGCTTAGGAGGATCCCACTCACCCCTCCACTTT.

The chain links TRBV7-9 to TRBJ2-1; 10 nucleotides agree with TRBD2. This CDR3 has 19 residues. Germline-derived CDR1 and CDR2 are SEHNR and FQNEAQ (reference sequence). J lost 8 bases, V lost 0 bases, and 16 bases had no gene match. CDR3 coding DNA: TGTGCCAGCAGCTTAGCGGGAAGCGGGAGGGCCTGGGGTTTGGATGAGCAGTTCTTC. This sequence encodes CASSLAGSGRAWGLDEQFF.

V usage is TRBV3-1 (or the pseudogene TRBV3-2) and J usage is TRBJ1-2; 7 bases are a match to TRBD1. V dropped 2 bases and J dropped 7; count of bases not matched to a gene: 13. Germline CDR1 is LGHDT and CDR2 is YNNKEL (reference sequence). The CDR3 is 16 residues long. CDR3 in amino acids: CASSQFGKGGASGYTF. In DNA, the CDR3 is TGTGCCAGCAGCCAATTTGGGAAAGGGGGCGCGAGTGGCTACACCTTC.

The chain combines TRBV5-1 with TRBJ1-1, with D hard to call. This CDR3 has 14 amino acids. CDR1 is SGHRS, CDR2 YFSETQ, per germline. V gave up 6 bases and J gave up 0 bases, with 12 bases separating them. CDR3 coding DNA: TGCGCCAGCATCGGGAGTTCAATGAACACTGAAGCTTTCTTT. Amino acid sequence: CASIGSSMNTEAFF.

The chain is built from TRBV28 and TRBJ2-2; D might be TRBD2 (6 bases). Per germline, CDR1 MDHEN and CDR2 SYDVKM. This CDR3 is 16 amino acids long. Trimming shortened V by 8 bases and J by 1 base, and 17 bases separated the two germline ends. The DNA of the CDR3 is TGTGCCAGCCGGGGACTTCCCTTTGAGAACACCGGGGAGCTGTTTTTT. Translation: CASRGLPFENTGELFF.

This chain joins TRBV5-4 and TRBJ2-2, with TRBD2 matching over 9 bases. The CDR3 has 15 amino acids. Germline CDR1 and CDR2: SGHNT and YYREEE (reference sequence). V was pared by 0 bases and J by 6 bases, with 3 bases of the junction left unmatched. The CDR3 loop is CASSLGGRGPGELFF. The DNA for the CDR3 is TGTGCCAGCAGCTTGGGCGGGAGGGGTCCCGGGGAGCTGTTTTTT.

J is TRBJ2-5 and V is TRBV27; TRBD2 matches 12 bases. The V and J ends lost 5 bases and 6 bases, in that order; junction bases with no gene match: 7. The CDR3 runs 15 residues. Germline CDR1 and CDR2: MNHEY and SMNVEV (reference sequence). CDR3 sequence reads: CASSPTTSGSKTQYF. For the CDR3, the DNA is TGTGCCAGCAGTCCGACGACTAGCGGGAGTAAGACCCAGTACTTC.

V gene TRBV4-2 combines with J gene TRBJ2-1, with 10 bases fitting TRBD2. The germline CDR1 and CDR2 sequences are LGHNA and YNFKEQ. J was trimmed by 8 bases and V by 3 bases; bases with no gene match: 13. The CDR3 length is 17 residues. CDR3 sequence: CASSHDPGTSGIYEQFF. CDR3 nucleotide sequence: TGTGCCAGCAGCCATGACCCCGGTACTAGCGGGATTTATGAGCAGTTCTTC.

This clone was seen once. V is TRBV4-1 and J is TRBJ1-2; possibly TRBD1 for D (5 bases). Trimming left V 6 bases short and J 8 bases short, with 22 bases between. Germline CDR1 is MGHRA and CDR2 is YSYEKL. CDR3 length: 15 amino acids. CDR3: CASSSDRGLPGGYTF. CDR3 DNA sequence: TGCGCCAGCAGTTCAGATAGGGGCCTACCTGGGGGCTACACCTTC.

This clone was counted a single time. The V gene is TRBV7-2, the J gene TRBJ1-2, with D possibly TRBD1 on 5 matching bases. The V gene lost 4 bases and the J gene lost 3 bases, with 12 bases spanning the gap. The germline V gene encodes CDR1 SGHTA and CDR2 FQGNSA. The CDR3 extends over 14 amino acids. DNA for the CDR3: TGTGCCAGCAGCTCAGGACGGGGGGACTATGGCTACACCTTC. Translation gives CASSSGRGDYGYTF. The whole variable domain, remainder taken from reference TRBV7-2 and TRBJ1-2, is GAGVSQSPSNKVTEKGKDVELRCDPISGHTALYWYRQSLGQGLEFLIYFQGNSAPDKSGLPSDRFSAERTGGSVSTLTIQRTQQEDSAVYLCASSSGRGDYGYTFGSGTRLTVV.